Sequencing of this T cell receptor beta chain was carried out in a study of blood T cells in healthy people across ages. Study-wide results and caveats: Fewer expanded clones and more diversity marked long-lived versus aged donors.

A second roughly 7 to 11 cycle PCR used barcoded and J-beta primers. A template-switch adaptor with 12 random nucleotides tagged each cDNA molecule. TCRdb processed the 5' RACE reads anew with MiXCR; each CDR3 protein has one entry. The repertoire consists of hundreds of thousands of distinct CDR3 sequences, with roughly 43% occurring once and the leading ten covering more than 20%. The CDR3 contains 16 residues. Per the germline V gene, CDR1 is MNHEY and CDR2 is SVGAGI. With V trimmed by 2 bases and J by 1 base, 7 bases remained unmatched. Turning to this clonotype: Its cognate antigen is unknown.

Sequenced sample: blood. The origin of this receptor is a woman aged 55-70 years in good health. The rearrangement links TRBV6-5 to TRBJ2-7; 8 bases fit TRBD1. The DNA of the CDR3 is TGTGCCAGCAGTTACCGACAGGGGTCGATTTCCTACGAGCAGTACTTC. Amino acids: CASSYRQGSISYEQYF.